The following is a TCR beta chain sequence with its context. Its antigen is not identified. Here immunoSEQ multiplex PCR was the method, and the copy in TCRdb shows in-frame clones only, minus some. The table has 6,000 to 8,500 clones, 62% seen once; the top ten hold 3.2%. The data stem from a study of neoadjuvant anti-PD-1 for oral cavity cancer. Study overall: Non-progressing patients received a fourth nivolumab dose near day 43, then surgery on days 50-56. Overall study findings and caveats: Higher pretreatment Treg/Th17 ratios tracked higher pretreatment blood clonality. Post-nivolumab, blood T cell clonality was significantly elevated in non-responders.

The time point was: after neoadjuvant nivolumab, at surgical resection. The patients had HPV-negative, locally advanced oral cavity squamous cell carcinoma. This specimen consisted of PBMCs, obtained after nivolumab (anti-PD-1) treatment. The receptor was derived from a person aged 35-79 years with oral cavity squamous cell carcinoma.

The DNA for the CDR3 is TGTGCCAGCAGCTTCCTAGCGGGGGCCACGGGGAGCACAGATACGCAGTATTTT. Protein: CASSFLAGATGSTDTQYF. The V call is TRBV5-4, the J call TRBJ2-3, with 10 bases that match TRBD2. With 2 bases clipped from V and 0 bases from J, the junction kept 9 bases outside the gene matches. The CDR3 is 18 residues long. Per germline, CDR1 SGHNT and CDR2 YYREEE (reference sequence).